This T cell receptor (beta chain) came from a study of T-cell reconstitution after alpha-beta-depleted transplantation in children (dated by TCRdb to 2016 to 2017). About the full investigation: Using TCR repertoire profiling, the study followed T-cell immune reconstitution in a quantitative way in children after TCRalphabeta/CD19-depleted allogeneic hematopoietic cell transplantation. The investigation overall reported the following: In some patients, high TCRbeta diversity at day 60 was attributed to recipient T cells and intrathymic progenitors that had survived conditioning. Hyperexpanded clone frequencies declined over subsequent months; after one year, T-cell counts and TCRbeta diversity were mostly attributed to newly produced T cells. Apparently early alphabetaT-cell count recovery about two months after transplant reportedly relied on only several hundred rapidly expanded clones derived from non-depleted graft cells.

Read against the paper, the sample's treatment or condition label means: allogeneic hematopoietic cell transplantation with graft depleted of TCRalphabeta T cells and CD19 B cells. The transplant recipients were children given TCRalphabeta/CD19-depleted allogeneic hematopoietic cell grafts. Remarks on this clonotype: Its antigen specificity is not known. No much larger clone exists at a distance of one base, and base qualities are not known.

The library came from PCR. The run used an Illumina HiSeq 2500. To normalize quantification of the TCRbeta repertoire, the TCR libraries were built with molecular barcoding that relied on unique molecular identifiers. TCRdb's own reprocessing of the public reads used fastp at Q25 and MiXCR and kept productive beta chains. Rows matching on CDR3 protein sequence are summarized as one entry with the most common DNA and genes. This sample lists 90,000 to 150,000 distinct CDR3 sequences; 23% were detected once. The leading ten clones occupy more than 9% of the sample. The TCR sequence derives from a male patient under 10 years old who had a stem cell transplant for chronic granulomatous disease, so the T cells may come from the graft donor. The material sequenced was PBMCs, mostly from graft donor cells, taken 180 days after TCRalphabeta/CD19-depleted stem cell transplant.

The CDR3 here reads CASRSSNSNEQFF. The DNA is TGCGCCAGCCGCTCTTCCAACTCCAATGAGCAGTTCTTC. The sequence joins TRBV5-1 to TRBJ2-1, with the D gene not clear enough to name. Cut back by 7 bases and 6 bases, the V and J ends lie 14 bases apart. The CDR3 holds 13 amino acids from the cysteine to the phenylalanine. Only CDR3 DNA remains: 39 bases, in frame from the first base. Reading the germline V gene gives CDR1 SGHRS and CDR2 YFSETQ. The reference TRBV5-1 and TRBJ2-1 proteins fill in what lies around the CDR3, so the full variable domain reads KAGVTQTPRYLIKTRGQQVTLSCSPISGHRSVSWYQQTPGQGLQFLFEYFSETQRNKGNFPGRFSGRQFSNSRSEMNVSTLELGDSALYLCASRSSNSNEQFFGPGTRLTVL.